This T cell receptor (beta chain) stems from a study of OX40 agonist ivuxolimab in advanced cancers. This table comes from immunoSEQ multiplex PCR, and its TCRdb copy is limited to in-frame clones, with some not included. The profile shows 70,000 or so clones, more than 85% of them singletons. CDR1 and CDR2 (germline): MNHEY, SMNVEV (reference sequence). The CDR3 consists of 16 residues. Trimming removed 3 bases from V and 4 bases from J; junction bases left unmatched: 5. The sample consisted of CD4+ or CD8+ T cells sorted from blood, taken in a trial of the OX40 agonist ivuxolimab. The rearrangement joins TRBV27 to TRBJ2-2; 10 nucleotides agree with TRBD2. The origin of this receptor is an adult with an advanced solid tumor such as melanoma, head and neck, liver or kidney cancer. The DNA for the CDR3 is TGTGCCAGCAGTTTTCTAGCGGGGGACGCCACCGGGGAGCTGTTTTTT. Amino acid sequence: CASSFLAGDATGELFF.